These T cell receptor beta chains were read from a single sample in a study of OX40 agonist ivuxolimab in advanced cancers. Profiling relied on immunoSEQ multiplex PCR, and the TCRdb table lists in-frame clones only, not all of them. The sample has 98,000 or so clones, around 93% seen once. This sample comprised CD4+ or CD8+ T cells sorted from blood, obtained in a trial of the OX40 agonist ivuxolimab. The receptors were gathered from an adult with an advanced solid tumor such as melanoma, head and neck, liver or kidney cancer. The CDR3 runs from the conserved cysteine through the conserved F or W. D genes are given only for firm matches. Rows may omit the clone size; those that give it use once, few, many or a size class.

d_call j_call v_call clone_size cdr3_nt cdr3_aa
NA TRBJ1-3 TRBV6-5 NA TGTGCCAGCAGTTACTCCCCAGGGCTGCGAGGAAACACCATATATTTT CASSYSPGLRGNTIYF
TRBD2 TRBJ2-7 TRBV25-1 NA TGTGCCAGCAGTGAGGCGGCGGGAGGACAACTCCCCTACGAGCAGTACTTC CASSEAAGGQLPYEQYF
NA TRBJ1-5 TRBV6-1 NA TGTGCCAGCAGTGAAGGGTACACGGGCAATCAGCCCCAGCATTTT CASSEGYTGNQPQHF
NA TRBJ1-6 TRBV2 NA TGTGCCAGCAGTCCCCCGGGAATGGGCAATTCACCCCTCCACTTT CASSPPGMGNSPLHF
NA TRBJ2-3 TRBV9 NA TGTGCCAGCAGCGCCCCAGGGACAATCATCACAGATACGCAGTATTTT CASSAPGTIITDTQYF
TRBD2 TRBJ2-3 TRBV5-4 NA TGTGCCAGCAGCTTGACTAGCGGGGGACCCACAGATACGCAGTATTTT CASSLTSGGPTDTQYF
TRBD1 TRBJ2-2 TRBV5-5 once TGTGCCAGCACCGACAGGGGGATGGGGGAGCTGTTTTTT CASTDRGMGELFF
TRBD1 TRBJ2-5 TRBV6-1 NA TGTGCCAGCAGGGCCCCCCACAGGGGAGAGACCCAGTACTTC CASRAPHRGETQYF
NA TRBJ1-4 TRBV6-6 NA TGTGCCAGCACAGCAGGGAGCACTAATGAAAAACTGTTTTTT CASTAGSTNEKLFF
TRBD2 TRBJ2-3 TRBV7-2 few TGTGCCAGCACCCCCCCTAGCGGGAGGTTACCAGATACGCAGTATTTT CASTPPSGRLPDTQYF
TRBD1 TRBJ1-4 TRBV5-1 NA TGCGCCAGCAGAAGGGACAGGACAAATGAAAAACTGTTTTTT CASRRDRTNEKLFF
NA TRBJ1-5 TRBV12-1 NA TGTGCCAGCAGCTTTGTGCTCTACAGGGAGGTGTTTCAGCCCCAGCATTTT CASSFVLYREVFQPQHF
NA TRBJ2-3 TRBV9 NA TGTGCCAGCAGCAACCCGAGCGCGGGCAGAAACACAGATACGCAGTATTTT CASSNPSAGRNTDTQYF
NA TRBJ2-5 TRBV6-5 NA TGTGCCAGCAGTCCCCGACCAGCGGGTGGGGAGACCCAGTACTTC CASSPRPAGGETQYF
TRBD1 TRBJ2-7 TRBV18 NA TGTGCCAGCTCACTGGGACAGGACCCAACTTACGAGCAGTACTTC CASSLGQDPTYEQYF
NA TRBJ2-1 TRBV19 NA TGTGCCAGTAATAGTGCGGGACCCACCTACAATGAGCAGTTCTTC CASNSAGPTYNEQFF
NA TRBJ1-2 TRBV7-8 NA TGTGCCAGCAGCTTTCTCCCCGCCGGGACGGACTATGGCTACACCTTC CASSFLPAGTDYGYTF
NA TRBJ2-5 TRBV4-1 NA TGCGCCAGCAGCCCCCCCCAAACGGGGGCCCAAGAGACCCAGTACTTC CASSPPQTGAQETQYF
NA TRBJ1-3 TRBV27 NA TGTGCCAGCAGTTTGTCAGGGATTGGAAACACCATATATTTT CASSLSGIGNTIYF
TRBD1 TRBJ2-2 TRBV29-1 NA TGCAGCGTTCAGGGGGCCCCGAACACCGGGGAGCTGTTTTTT CSVQGAPNTGELFF
TRBD2 TRBJ2-1 TRBV5-1 once TGCGCCAGCAGCTGGCAACGGGGACTAGCGGGGTCCAATGAGCAGTTCTTC CASSWQRGLAGSNEQFF
NA TRBJ2-1 TRBV6-1 once TGTGCCAGCAGTGAATCGGGAGCGGCCAACAATGAGCAGTTCTTC CASSESGAANNEQFF